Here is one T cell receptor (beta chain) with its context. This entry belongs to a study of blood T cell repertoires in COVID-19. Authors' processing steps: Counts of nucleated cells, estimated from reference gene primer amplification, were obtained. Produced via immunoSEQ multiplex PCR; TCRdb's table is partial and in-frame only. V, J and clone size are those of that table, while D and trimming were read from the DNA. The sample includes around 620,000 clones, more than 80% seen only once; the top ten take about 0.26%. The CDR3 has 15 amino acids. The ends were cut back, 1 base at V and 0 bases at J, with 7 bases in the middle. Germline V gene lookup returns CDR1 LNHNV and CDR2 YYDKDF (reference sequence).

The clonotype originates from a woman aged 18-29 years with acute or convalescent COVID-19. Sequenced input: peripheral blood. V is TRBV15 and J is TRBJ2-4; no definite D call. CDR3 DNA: TGTGCCACCAGCAGAGGTCGCGAAGCCAAAAACATTCAGTACTTC. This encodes CATSRGREAKNIQYF. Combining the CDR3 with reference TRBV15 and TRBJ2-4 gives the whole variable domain DAMVIQNPRYQVTQFGKPVTLSCSQTLNHNVMYWYQQKSSQAPKLLFHYYDKDFNNEADTPDNFQSRRPNTSFCFLDIRSPGLGDTAMYLCATSRGREAKNIQYFGAGTRLSVL.